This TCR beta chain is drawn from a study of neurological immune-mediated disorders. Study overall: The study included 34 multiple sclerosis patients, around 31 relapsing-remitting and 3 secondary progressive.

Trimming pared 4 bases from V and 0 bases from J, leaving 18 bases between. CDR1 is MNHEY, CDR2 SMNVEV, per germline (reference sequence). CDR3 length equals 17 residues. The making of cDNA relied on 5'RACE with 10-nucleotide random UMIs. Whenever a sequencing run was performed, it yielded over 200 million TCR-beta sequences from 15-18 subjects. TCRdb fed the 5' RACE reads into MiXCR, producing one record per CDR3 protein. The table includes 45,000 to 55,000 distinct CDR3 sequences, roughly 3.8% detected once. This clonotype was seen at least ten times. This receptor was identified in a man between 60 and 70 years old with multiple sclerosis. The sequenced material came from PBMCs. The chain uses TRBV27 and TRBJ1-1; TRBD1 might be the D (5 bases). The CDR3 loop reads CASSSSWRGGVNTEAFF. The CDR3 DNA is TGTGCCAGCAGTTCCAGTTGGCGGGGAGGGGTGAACACTGAAGCTTTCTTT.